This TCR beta chain was recovered during a study of blood T cells in healthy people across ages. Next came a second PCR, run for about 7 to 11 cycles, which used a sample-barcoded 5' primer along with a J-beta primer mix. TCRdb reprocessed the 5' RACE reads via MiXCR and lists one record per CDR3 protein. The table lists about 670,000 distinct CDR3 sequences, roughly half of them singletons. CDR1 is SGHVS, CDR2 FQNEAQ, per germline. Deletions cut 4 bases from V and 1 base from J, with 10 bases between. The CDR3 extends over 15 amino acids. Peripheral blood samples of roughly 9.8 milliliters were drawn from each donor. Isolated PBMCs totaled at least 6.5 million in each sample. Comment on this clonotype: The target antigen is unknown.

The study's findings and limits: Strong correlation was found linking TCR beta diversity to naive T cell percentage.

Sequences were obtained from blood. This TCR came from a woman of 80 years or more in good health. J is TRBJ2-2 and V is TRBV7-8; the D gene is possibly TRBD2 (5 bases). The CDR3 DNA follows: TGTGCCAGCAGCTCAGAACTAGGGAACACCGGGGAGCTGTTTTTT. Protein sequence: CASSSELGNTGELFF.